The rows below give T cell receptor beta chains drawn from one sample of a study of T cells in Graves' hyperthyroidism and ophthalmopathy. A single record per CDR3 protein comes from TCRdb applying MiXCR to the multiplex PCR reads. The sample holds about 550,000 distinct CDR3 sequences, less than 25% seen once. What was sequenced was blood. The source of these receptors is a man aged 18 to 30 with Graves' hyperthyroidism. CDR3s include the opening cysteine and the closing phenylalanine or tryptophan. A D gene is named only where the DNA matches it firmly. Not all rows give a size; the values are once, few, many and, for expanded clones, a class.

NA,TRBV29-1,TRBJ2-2,NA,TGCAGCGTTGAAAGGGGGGCGCATGGCACCGGGGAGCTGTTTTTT,CSVERGAHGTGELFF
NA,TRBV6-5,TRBJ2-4,many,TGTGCCAGCAATCCAAGTCGTGGGACACCCAAAAACATTCAGTACTTC,CASNPSRGTPKNIQYF
NA,TRBV29-1,TRBJ1-2,many,TGCAGCGTTGAGGGGGACGGCGGTGGCTACACCTTC,CSVEGDGGGYTF
NA,TRBV4-1,TRBJ1-5,NA,TGCGCCAGCAGCCATCCCCGGGGGGCAGCTGGTAATCAGCCCCAGCATTTT,CASSHPRGAAGNQPQHF
NA,TRBV11-2,TRBJ2-7,few,TGTGCCAGCGGGGCCGAAGCCTACGAGCAGTACTTC,CASGAEAYEQYF
NA,TRBV20-1,TRBJ2-5,many,TGCAGTGCTAGACCTCTCCTCCCGGGGGATGTGGGCGAGACCCAGTACTTC,CSARPLLPGDVGETQYF
NA,TRBV28,TRBJ1-1,many,TGTGCCACCGAAGGACGCATGAGCACTGAAGCTTTCTTT,CATEGRMSTEAFF
NA,TRBV5-1,TRBJ1-5,few,TGCGCCAGCAGCTTGGGCGGGGGCTCCTATAGCAATCAGCCCCAGCATTTT,CASSLGGGSYSNQPQHF
NA,TRBV10-3,TRBJ2-5,many,TGTGCCATCAGTGTAGGCCGGTCGGAGACCCAGTACTTC,CAISVGRSETQYF
NA,TRBV6-1,TRBJ1-3,NA,TGTGCCAGCAGTGCAGGACGGGCCAACTCTGGAAACACCATATATTTT,CASSAGRANSGNTIYF
NA,TRBV5-1,TRBJ1-2,many,TGCGCCAGCAGCTTTCAGGGGAACATGGATGGCTACACCTTC,CASSFQGNMDGYTF
TRBD2,TRBV20-1,TRBJ2-5,NA,TGCAGTGCTAGAGATTTGGGATTAGCGGGGGGGCCAGGAGAGACCCAGTACTTC,CSARDLGLAGGPGETQYF
TRBD1,TRBV6-2/TRBV6-3,TRBJ2-2,NA,TGTGCCAGCAGAACTACTGAATTGGGACAGAGGAACACCGGGGAGCTGTTTTTT,CASRTTELGQRNTGELFF
NA,TRBV12-3/TRBV12-4,TRBJ2-7,NA,TGTGCCAGCAGTTTTTGGTCCGGGTCCACCTACGAGCAGTACTTC,CASSFWSGSTYEQYF
NA,TRBV6-1,TRBJ1-2,many,TGTGCCAGCATTGGCAGGGGATCCCTAAACTATGGCTACACCTTC,CASIGRGSLNYGYTF
TRBD2,TRBV5-5,TRBJ2-7,NA,TGTGCCAGCAGCTTGGGAAGCGGGGGGGCCGAATACGAGCAGTACTTC,CASSLGSGGAEYEQYF
TRBD1,TRBV6-5,TRBJ2-5,few,TGTGCCAGCAGTTCTCCGACAGGGGGCTTGGAGACCCAGTACTTC,CASSSPTGGLETQYF
NA,TRBV5-1,TRBJ1-2,many,TGCGCCAGCAGCCTTGACCTAACCGGGAAAAACTATGGCTACACCTTC,CASSLDLTGKNYGYTF
NA,TRBV6-5,TRBJ2-7,many,TGTGCCAGCAGTTTGAACAGGATTTACGAGCAGTACTTC,CASSLNRIYEQYF
NA,TRBV7-8,TRBJ2-7,many,TGTGCCAGCAGCTACTCGAGGGCAGAAGAGCAGTACTTC,CASSYSRAEEQYF
TRBD2,TRBV6-2/TRBV6-3,TRBJ2-7,NA,TGTGCCAGCAGTTACTCGAGAAGGGGGACTAGCGGGAGGTACGAGCAGTACTTC,CASSYSRRGTSGRYEQYF
NA,TRBV24-1,TRBJ2-2,many,TGTGCCACCAGTGACTTGACTAGGTCCGGGGAGCTGTTTTTT,CATSDLTRSGELFF
NA,TRBV14,TRBJ2-5,NA,TGTGCCAGCAGCCGCCGGGCGGGGCCCCTCCAAGAGACCCAGTACTTC,CASSRRAGPLQETQYF
NA,TRBV24-1,TRBJ2-2,NA,TGTGCCACCAGTGAGGCAGTCGCGAACACCGGGGAGCTGTTTTTT,CATSEAVANTGELFF
NA,TRBV20-1,TRBJ1-1,many,TGCAGTGTTAAGGGCACTGAAGCTTTCTTT,CSVKGTEAFF